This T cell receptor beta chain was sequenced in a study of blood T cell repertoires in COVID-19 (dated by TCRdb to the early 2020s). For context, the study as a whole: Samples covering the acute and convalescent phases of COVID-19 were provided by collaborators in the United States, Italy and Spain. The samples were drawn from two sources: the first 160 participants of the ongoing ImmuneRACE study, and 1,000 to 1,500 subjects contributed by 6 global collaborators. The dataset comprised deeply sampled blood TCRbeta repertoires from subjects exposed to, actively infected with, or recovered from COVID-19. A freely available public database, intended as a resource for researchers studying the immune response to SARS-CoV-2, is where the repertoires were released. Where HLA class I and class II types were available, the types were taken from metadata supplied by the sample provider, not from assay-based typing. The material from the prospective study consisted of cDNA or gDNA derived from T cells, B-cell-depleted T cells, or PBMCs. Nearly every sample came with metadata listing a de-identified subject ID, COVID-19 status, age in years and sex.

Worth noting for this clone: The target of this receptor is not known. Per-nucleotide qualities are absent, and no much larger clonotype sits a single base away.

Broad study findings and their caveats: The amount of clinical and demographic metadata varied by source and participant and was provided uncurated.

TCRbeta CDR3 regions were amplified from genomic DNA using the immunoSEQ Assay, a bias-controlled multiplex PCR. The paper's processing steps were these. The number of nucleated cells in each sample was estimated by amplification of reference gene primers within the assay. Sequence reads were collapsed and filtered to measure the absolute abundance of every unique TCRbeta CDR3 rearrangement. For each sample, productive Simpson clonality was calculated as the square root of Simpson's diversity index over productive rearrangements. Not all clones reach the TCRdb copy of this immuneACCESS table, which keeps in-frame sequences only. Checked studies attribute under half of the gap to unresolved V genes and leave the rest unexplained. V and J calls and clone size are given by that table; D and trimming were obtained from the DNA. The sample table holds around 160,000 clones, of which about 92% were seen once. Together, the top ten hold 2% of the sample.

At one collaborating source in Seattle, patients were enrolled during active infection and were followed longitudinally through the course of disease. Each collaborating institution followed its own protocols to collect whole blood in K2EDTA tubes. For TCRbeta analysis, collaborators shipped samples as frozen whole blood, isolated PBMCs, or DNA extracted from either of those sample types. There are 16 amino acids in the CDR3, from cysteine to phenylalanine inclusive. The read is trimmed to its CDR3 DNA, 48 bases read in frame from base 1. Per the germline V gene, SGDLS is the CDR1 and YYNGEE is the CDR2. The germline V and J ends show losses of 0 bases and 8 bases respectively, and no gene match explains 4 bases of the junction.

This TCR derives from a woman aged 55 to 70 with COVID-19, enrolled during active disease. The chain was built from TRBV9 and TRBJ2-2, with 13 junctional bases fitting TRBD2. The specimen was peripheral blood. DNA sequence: TGTGCCAGCAGCGTAGGACTAGCGGGGGGTTCTGGGGAGCTGTTTTTT. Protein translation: CASSVGLAGGSGELFF. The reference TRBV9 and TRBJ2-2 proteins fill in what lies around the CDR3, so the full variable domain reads DSGVTQTPKHLITATGQRVTLRCSPRSGDLSVYWYQQSLDQGLQFLIQYYNGEERAKGNILERFSAQQFPDLHSELNLSSLELGDSALYFCASSVGLAGGSGELFFGEGSRLTVL.